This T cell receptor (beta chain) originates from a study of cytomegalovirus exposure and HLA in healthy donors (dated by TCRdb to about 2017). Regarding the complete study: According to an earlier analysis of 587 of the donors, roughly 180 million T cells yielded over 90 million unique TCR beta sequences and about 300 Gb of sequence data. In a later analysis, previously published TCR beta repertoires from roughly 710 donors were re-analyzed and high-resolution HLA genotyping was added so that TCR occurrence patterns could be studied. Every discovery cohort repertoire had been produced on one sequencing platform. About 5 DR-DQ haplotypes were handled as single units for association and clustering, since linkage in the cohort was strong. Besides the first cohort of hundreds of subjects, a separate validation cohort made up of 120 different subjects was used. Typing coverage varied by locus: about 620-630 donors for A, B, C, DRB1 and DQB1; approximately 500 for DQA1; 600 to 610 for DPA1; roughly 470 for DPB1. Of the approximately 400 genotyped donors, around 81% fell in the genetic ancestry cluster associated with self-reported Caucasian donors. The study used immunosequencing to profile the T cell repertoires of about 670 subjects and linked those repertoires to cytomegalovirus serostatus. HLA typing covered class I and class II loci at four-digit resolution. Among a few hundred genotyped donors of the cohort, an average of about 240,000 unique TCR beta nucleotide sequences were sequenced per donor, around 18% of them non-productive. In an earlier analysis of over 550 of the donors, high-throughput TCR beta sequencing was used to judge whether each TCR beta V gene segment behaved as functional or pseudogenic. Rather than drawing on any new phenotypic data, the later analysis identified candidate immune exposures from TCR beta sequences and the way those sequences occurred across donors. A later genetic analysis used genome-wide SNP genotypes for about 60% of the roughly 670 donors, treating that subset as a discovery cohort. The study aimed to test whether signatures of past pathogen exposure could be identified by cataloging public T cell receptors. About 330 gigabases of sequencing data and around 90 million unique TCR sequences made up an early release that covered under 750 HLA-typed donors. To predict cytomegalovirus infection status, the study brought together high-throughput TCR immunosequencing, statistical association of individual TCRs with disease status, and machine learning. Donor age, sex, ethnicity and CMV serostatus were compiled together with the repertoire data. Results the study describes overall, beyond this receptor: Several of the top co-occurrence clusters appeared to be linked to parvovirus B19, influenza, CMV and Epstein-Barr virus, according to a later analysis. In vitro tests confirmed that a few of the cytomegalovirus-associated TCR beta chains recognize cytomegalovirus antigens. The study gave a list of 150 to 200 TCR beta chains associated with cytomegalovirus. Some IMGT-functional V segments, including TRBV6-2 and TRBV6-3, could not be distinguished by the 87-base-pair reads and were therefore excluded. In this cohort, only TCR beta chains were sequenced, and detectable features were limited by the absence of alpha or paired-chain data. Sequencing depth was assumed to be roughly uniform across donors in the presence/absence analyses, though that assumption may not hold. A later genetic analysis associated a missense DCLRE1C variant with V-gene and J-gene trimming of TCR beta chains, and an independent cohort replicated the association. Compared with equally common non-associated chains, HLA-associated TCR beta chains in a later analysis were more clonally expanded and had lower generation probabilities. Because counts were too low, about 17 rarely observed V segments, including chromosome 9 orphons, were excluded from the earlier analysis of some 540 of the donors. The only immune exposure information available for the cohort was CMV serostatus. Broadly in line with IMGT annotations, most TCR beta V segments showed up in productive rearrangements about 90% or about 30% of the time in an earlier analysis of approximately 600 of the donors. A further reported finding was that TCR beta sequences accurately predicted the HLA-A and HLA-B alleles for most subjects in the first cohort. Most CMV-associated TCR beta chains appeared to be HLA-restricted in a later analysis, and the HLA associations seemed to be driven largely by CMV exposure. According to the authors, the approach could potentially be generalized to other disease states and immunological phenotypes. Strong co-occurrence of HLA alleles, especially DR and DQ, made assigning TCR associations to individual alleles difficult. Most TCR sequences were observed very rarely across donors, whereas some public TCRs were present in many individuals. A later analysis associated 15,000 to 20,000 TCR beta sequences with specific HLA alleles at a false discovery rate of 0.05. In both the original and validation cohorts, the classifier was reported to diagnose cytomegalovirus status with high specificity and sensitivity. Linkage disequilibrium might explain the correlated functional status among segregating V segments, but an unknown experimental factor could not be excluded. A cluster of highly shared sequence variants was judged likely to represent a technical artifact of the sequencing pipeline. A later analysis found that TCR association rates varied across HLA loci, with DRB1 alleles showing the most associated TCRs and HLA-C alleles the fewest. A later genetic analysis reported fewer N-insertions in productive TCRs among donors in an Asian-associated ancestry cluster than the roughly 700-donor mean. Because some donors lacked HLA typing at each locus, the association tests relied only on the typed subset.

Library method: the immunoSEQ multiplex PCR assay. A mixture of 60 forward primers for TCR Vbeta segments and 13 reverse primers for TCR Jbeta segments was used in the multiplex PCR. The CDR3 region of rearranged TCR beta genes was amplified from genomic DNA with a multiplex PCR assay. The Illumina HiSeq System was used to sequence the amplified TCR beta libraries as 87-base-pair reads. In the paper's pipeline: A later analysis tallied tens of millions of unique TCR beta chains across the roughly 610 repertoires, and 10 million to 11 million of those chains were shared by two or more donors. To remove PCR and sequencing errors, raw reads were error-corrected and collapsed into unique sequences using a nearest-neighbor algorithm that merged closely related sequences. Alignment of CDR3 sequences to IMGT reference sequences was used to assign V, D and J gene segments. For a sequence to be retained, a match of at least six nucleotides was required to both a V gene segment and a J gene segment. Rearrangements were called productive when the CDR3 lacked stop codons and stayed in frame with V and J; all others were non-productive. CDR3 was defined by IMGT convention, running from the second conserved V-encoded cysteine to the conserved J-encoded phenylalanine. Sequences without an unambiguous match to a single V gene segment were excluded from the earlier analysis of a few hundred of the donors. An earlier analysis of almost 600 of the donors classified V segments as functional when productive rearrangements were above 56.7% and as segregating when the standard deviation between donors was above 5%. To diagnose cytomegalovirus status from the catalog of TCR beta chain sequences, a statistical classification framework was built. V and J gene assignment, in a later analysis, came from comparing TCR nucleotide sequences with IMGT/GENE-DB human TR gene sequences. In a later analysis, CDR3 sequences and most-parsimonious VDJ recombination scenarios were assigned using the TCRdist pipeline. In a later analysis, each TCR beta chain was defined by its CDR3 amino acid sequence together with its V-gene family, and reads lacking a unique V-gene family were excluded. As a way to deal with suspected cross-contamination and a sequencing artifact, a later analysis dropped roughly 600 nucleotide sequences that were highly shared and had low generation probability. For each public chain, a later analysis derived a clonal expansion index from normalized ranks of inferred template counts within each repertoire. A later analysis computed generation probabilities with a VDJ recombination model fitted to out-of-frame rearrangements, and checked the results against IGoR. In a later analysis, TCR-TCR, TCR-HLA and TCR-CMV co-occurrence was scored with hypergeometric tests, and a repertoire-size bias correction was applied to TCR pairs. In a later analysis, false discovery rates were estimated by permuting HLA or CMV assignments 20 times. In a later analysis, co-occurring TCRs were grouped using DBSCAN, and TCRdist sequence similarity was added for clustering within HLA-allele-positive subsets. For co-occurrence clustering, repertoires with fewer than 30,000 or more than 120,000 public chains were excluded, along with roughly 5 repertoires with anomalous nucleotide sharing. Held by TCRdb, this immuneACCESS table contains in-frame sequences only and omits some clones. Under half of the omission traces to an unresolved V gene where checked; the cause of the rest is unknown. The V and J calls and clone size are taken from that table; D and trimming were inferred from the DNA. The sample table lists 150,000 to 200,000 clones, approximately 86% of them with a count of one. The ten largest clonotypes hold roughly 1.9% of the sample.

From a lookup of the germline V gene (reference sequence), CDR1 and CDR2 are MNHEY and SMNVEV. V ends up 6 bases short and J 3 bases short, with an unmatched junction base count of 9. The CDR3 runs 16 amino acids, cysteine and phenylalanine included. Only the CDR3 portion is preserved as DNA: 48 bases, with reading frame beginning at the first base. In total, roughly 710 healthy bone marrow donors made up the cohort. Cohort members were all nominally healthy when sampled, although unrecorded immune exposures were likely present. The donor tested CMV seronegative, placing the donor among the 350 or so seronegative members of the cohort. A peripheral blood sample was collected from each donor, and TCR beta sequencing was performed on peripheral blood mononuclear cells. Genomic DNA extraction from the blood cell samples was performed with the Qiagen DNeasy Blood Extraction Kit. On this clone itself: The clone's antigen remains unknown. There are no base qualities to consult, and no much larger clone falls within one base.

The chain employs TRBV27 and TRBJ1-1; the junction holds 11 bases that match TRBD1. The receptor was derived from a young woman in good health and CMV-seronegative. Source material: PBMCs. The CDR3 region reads CASRGQGVMVDTEAFF. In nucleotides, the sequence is TGTGCCAGCAGGGGACAGGGGGTAATGGTGGACACTGAAGCTTTCTTT.